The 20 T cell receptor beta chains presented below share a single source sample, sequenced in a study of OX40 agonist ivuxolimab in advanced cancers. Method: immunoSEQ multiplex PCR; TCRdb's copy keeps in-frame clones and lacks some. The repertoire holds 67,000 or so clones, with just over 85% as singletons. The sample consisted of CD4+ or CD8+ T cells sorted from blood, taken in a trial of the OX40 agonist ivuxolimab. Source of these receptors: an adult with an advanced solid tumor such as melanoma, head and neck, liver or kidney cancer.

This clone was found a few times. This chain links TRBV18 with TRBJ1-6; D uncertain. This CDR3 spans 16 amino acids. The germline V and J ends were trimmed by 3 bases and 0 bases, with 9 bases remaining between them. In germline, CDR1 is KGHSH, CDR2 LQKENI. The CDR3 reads CASSPEQSSYNSPLHF. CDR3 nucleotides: TGTGCCAGCTCACCCGAACAGAGCTCCTATAATTCACCCCTCCACTTT.

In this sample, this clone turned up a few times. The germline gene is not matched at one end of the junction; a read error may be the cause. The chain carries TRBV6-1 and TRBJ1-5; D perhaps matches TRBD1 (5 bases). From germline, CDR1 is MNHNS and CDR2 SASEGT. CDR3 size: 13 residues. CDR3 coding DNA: TGTGCCAGCACTGAACAGGTCAATCAGCCCCAGCATTTT. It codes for CASTEQVNQPQHF.

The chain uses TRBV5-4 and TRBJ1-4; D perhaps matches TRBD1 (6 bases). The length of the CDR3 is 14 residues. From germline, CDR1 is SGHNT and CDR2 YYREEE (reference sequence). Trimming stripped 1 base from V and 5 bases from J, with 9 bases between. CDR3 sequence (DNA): TGTGCCAGCAGCTTGCGGGGGCTAAATGAAAAACTGTTTTTT. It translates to CASSLRGLNEKLFF.

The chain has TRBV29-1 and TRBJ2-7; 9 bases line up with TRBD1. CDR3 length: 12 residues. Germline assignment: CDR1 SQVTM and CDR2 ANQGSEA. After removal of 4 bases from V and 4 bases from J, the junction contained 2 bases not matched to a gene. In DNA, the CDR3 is TGCAGCGTTGGAGGACAGGGGTACGAGCAGTACTTC. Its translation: CSVGGQGYEQYF.

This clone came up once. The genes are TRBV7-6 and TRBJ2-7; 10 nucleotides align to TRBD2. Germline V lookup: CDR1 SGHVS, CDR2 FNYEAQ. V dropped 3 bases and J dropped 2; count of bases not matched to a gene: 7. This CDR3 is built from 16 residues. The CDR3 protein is CASSFGRLAGTYEQYF. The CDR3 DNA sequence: TGTGCCAGCAGCTTCGGAAGACTAGCGGGCACCTACGAGCAGTACTTC.

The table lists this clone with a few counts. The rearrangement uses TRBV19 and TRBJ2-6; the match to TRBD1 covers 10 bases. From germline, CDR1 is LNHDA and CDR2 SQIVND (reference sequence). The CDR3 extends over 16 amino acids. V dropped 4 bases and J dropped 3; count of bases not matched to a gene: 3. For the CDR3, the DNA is TGTGCCAGTAGTAAGACAGGGGGCTTTGGGGCCAACGTCCTGACTTTC. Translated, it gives CASSKTGGFGANVLTF. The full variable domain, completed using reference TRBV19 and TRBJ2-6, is DGGITQSPKYLFRKEGQNVTLSCEQNLNHDAMYWYRQDPGQGLRLIYYSQIVNDFQKGDIAEGYSVSREKKESFPLTVTSAQKNPTAFYLCASSKTGGFGANVLTFGAGSRLTVL.

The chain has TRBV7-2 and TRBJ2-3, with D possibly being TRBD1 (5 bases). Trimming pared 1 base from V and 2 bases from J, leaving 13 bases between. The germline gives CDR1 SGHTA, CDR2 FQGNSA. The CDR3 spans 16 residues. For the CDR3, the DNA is TGTGCCAGCAGCTTAGGAACAGGCCCGGACACAGATACGCAGTATTTT. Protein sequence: CASSLGTGPDTDTQYF.

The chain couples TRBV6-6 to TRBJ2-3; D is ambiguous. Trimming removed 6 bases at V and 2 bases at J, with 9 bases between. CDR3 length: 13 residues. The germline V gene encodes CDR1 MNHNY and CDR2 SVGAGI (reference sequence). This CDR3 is CASRRISTDTQYF. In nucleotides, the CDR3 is TGTGCCAGCAGAAGAATCTCCACAGATACGCAGTATTTT.

The CDR3 reads CASTKADRSNEKLFF. CDR3 DNA: TGTGCCAGCACAAAGGCCGACAGATCTAATGAAAAACTGTTTTTT. The gene calls are TRBV6-1 and TRBJ1-4; possible D gene TRBD1, 5 bases. Trimming cost V 7 bases and J 3 bases, with 15 bases left between them. The CDR3 contains 15 residues. CDR1 is MNHNS and CDR2 is SASEGT in the germline V gene.

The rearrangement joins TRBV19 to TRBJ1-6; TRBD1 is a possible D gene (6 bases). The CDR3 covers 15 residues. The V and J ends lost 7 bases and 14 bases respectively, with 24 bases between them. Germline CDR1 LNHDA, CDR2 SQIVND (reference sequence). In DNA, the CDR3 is TGTGCCAGTACCCGAGGGGGAACGCAACTTGGATCCCTCCACTTT. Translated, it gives CASTRGGTQLGSLHF.

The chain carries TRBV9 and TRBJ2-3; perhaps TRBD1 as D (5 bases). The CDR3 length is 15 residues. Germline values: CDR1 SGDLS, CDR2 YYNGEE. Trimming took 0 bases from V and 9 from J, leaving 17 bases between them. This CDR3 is CASSVEGADTRTQYF. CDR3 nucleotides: TGTGCCAGCAGCGTAGAAGGGGCCGACACCCGGACGCAGTATTTT.

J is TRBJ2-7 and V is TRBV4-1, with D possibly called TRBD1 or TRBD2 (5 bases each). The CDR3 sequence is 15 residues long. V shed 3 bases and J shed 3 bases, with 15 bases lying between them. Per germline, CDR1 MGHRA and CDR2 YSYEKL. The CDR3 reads CASSQYQGEGYEQYF. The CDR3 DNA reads TGCGCCAGCAGCCAGTATCAGGGTGAGGGCTACGAGCAGTACTTC.

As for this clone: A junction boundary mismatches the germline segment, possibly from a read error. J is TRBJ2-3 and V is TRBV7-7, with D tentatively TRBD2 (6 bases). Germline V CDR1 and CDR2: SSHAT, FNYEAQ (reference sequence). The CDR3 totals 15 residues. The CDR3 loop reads CASSLGGATVDTQYF. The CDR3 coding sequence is TGTGCTAGCAGCCTGGGCGGGGCGACAGTGGATACGCAGTATTTT.

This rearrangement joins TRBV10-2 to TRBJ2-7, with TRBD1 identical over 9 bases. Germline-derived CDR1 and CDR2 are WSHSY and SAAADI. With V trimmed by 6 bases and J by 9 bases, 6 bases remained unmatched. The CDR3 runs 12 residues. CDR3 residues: CASREGQGRQYF. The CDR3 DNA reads TGCGCCAGCAGGGAGGGACAGGGCAGGCAGTACTTC.

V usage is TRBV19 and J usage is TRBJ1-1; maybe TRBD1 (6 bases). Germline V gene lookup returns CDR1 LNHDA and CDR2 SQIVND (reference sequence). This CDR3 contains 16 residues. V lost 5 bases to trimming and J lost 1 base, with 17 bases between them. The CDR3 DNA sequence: TGTGCCAGTAGTCTGGGGGCAGGGGCGACGAACACTGAAGCTTTCTTT. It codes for CASSLGAGATNTEAFF. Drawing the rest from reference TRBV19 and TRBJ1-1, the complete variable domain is DGGITQSPKYLFRKEGQNVTLSCEQNLNHDAMYWYRQDPGQGLRLIYYSQIVNDFQKGDIAEGYSVSREKKESFPLTVTSAQKNPTAFYLCASSLGAGATNTEAFFGQGTRLTVV.

The DNA of the CDR3 is TGTGCCAGCGCTGCTAGCGGGGGTGCTTACGAGCAGTACTTC. Its translation: CASAASGGAYEQYF. The rearrangement joins TRBV7-9 to TRBJ2-7, with TRBD2 matching over 10 bases. Per the germline V gene, CDR1 is SEHNR and CDR2 is FQNEAQ (reference sequence). V lost 8 bases and J lost 4; bases outside the gene matches: 8. This CDR3 spans 14 amino acids.

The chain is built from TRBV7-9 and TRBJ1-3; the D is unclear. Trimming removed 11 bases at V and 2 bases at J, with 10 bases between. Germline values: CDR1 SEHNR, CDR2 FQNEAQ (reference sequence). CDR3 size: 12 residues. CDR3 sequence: CAYSLPGNTIYF. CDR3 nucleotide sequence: TGTGCCTACAGCTTACCTGGAAACACCATATATTTT.

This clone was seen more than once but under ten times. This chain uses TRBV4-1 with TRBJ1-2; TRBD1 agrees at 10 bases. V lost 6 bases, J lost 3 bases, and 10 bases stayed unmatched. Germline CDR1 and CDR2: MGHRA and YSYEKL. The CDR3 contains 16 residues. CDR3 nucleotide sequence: TGCGCCAGCAGACCGGGGACAGGGGTATTCGACTATGGCTACACCTTC. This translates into CASRPGTGVFDYGYTF.

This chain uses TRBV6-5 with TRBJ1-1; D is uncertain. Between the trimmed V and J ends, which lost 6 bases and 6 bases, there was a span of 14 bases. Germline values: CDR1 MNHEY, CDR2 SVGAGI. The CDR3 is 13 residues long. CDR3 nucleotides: TGTGCCAGCAGATCTCCCTTACGGTCTGAAGCTTTCTTT. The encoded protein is CASRSPLRSEAFF.

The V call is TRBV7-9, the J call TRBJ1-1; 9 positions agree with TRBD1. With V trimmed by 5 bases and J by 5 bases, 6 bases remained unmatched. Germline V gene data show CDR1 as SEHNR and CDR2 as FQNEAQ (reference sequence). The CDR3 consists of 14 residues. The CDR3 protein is CASSPPGQGTEAFF. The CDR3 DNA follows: TGTGCCAGCAGCCCACCGGGACAGGGAACTGAAGCTTTCTTT.